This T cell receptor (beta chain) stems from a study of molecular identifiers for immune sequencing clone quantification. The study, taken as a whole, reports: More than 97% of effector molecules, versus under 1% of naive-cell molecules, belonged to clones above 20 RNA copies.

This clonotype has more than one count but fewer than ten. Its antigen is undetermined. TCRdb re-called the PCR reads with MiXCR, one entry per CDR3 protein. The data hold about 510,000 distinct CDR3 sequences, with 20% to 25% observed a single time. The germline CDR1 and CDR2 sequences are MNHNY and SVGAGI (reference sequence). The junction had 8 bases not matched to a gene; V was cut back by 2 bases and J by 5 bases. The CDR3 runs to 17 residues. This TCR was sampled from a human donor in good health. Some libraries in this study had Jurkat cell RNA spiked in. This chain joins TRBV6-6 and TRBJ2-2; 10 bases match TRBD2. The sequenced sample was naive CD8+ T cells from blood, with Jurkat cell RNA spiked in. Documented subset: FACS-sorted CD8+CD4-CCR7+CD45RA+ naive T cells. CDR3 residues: CASSYPLAGVGTGELFF. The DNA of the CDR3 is TGTGCCAGCAGTTACCCCCTAGCGGGAGTGGGGACCGGGGAGCTGTTTTTT.